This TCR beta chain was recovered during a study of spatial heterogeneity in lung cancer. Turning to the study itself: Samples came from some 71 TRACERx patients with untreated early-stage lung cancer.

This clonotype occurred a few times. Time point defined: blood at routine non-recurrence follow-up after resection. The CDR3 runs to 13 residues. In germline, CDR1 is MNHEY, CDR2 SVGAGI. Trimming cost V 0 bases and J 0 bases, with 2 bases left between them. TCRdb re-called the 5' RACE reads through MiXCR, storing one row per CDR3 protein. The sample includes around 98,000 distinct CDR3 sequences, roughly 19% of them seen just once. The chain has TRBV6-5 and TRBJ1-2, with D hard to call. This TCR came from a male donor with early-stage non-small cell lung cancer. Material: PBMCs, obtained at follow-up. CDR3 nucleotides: TGTGCCAGCAGTTACTCGCCTAACTATGGCTACACCTTC. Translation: CASSYSPNYGYTF.